This TCR beta chain appears in the sequencing data of a study of cytomegalovirus exposure and HLA in healthy donors. About the research overall: HLA-typed donors were the source of about 85 million unique TCRs, which an early data release held. Study conclusions and caveats: In a later analysis, at a false discovery rate of 0.05, 15,000 to 20,000 TCR beta sequences matched HLA alleles. Later genetic work tied a missense DCLRE1C variant to beta-chain V and J trimming.

The CDR3 runs 15 residues. Germline CDR1 and CDR2: SGHRS and YFSETQ. Trimming pared 4 bases from V and 3 bases from J, leaving 15 bases between. As regards this clone: The antigen is undetermined.

The PCR had 60 Vbeta and 13 Jbeta primers. The authors' processing: Approximately 12 million of the 80 million or so unique TCR beta chains counted in a later analysis were shared. The assay was immunoSEQ multiplex PCR, and TCRdb's table has in-frame clones only and misses some. V, J and clone size derive from that table, while D and trimming were established from the DNA sequence. The data contain about 160,000 clones, roughly 80% of them singletons. The material sequenced was PBMCs. The rearrangement uses TRBV5-1 and TRBJ2-3; D is possibly TRBD2 (7 bases). This TCR came from a man aged 50 or older in good health and CMV-seropositive. This CDR3 is CASSRGLGGTDTQYF. As DNA, the CDR3 is TGCGCCAGCAGCCGCGGACTAGGGGGGACAGATACGCAGTATTTT. Complete variable domain (other parts from reference TRBV5-1 and TRBJ2-3): KAGVTQTPRYLIKTRGQQVTLSCSPISGHRSVSWYQQTPGQGLQFLFEYFSETQRNKGNFPGRFSGRQFSNSRSEMNVSTLELGDSALYLCASSRGLGGTDTQYFGPGTRLTVL.